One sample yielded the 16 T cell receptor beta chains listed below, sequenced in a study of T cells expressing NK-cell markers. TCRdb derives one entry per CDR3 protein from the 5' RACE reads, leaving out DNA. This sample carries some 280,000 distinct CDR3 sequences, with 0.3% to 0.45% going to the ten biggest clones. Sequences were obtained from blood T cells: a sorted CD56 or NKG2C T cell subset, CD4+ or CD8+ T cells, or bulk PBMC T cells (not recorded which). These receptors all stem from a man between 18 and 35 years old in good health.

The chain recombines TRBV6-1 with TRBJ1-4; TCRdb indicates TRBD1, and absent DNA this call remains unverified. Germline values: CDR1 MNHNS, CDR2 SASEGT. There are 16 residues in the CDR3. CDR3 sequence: CASRVTGGATNEKLFF.

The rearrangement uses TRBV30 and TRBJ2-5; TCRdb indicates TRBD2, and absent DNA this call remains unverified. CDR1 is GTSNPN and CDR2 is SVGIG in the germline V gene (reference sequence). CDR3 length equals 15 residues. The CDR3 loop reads CAWSVSSGSGETQYF.

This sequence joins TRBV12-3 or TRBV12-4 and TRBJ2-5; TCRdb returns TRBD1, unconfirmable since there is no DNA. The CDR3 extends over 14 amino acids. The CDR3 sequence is CASSYPGSGETQYF.

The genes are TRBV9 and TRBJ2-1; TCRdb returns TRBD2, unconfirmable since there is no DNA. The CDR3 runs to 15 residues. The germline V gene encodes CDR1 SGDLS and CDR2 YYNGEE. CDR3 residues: CASSVEGTRHNEQFF.

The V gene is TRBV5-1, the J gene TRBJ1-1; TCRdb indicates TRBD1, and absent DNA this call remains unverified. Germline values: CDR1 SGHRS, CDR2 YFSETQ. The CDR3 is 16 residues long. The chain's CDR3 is CASSLGDRSVNTEAFF.

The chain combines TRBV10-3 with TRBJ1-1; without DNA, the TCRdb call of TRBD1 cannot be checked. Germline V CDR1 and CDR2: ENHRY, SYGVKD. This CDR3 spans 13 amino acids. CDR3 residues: CAARLHGNTEAFF.

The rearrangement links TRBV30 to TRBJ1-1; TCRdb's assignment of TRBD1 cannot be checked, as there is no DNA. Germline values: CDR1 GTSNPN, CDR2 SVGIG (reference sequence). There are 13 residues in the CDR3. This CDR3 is CAWSWQGVSPPFF.

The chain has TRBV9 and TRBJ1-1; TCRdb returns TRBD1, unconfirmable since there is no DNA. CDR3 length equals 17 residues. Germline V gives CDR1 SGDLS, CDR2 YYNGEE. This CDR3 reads CASTLGTAGTMNTEAFF.

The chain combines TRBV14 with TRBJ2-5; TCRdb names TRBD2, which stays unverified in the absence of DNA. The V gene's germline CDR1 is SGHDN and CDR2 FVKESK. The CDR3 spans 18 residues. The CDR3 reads CASSQEELAGGPRETQYF.

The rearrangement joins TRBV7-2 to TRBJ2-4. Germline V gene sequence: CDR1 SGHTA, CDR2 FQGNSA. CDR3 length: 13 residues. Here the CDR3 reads CASSTLAKNIQYF.

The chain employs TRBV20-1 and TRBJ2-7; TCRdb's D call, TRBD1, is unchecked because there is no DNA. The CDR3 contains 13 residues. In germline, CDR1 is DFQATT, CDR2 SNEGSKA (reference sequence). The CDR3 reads CRADRGTTYEQYF.

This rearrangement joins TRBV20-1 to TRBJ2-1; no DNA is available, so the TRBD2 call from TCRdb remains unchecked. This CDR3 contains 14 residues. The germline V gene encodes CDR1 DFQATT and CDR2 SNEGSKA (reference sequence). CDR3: CSARSATNYNEQFF.

CDR3 loop: CASTSRFWAVPSGANVLTF. The chain has TRBV12-3 or TRBV12-4 and TRBJ2-6; absent DNA, TCRdb's TRBD2 call cannot be checked. This CDR3 is 19 amino acids long.

The CDR3 protein is CASSLGSGVGGANVLTF. This chain connects TRBV12-3 or TRBV12-4 to TRBJ2-6; TCRdb lists TRBD1, though no DNA is available to test this call. This CDR3 has 17 amino acids.

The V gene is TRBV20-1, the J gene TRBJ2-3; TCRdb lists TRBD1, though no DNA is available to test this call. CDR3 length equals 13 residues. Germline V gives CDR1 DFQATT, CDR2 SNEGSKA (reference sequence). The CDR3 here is CSVVGGKPDTQYF.

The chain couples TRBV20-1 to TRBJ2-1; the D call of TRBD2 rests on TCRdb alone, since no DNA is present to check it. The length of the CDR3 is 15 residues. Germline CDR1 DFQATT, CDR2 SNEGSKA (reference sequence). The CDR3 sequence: CSAKGTSGIYNEQFF.